The 12 T cell receptor beta chains below come from one sample, sequenced in a study of blood T cell repertoires in COVID-19 (dated by TCRdb to the early 2020s). Libraries were made using the immunoSEQ multiplex PCR assay. Sourced from immuneACCESS, this table was stored by TCRdb with only in-frame sequences that have V and J called. A share of the clones is absent; for the studies checked, an unresolved V gene accounts for under half, and the remainder has no known explanation. The sample yields 140,000 to 150,000 clones; 80% to 90% were counted once. The top ten clonotypes cover 1.7% of the sample. The source material was peripheral blood. The source of these receptors is a woman aged 45-65 years with acute or convalescent COVID-19.

The chain recombines TRBV13 with TRBJ1-5; possible D gene TRBD1, 5 bases. V was shortened by 0 bases and J by 1 base, with 10 bases between the two germline ends. The CDR3 has 16 amino acids. The germline CDR1 and CDR2 sequences are PRHDT and FYEKMQ (reference sequence). As DNA, the CDR3 is TGTGCCAGCAGCTTAGGGTCAGGGCGAAGCAATCAGCCCCAGCATTTT. Residues: CASSLGSGRSNQPQHF.

The genes are TRBV3-1 (or the pseudogene TRBV3-2) and TRBJ2-3, with 8 nucleotides matching TRBD2. This CDR3 has 18 residues. Germline trimming cut 1 base from V and 1 base from J; bases unmatched to any gene: 10. Germline V lookup: CDR1 LGHDT, CDR2 YNNKEL (reference sequence). This CDR3 is CASSQGVTGTRGTDTQYF. Here the CDR3 DNA reads TGTGCCAGCAGCCAAGGGGTAACCGGGACTAGAGGCACAGATACGCAGTATTTT.

This clone was seen just once. The chain is built from TRBV2 and TRBJ1-2; maybe TRBD1 (6 bases). With 4 bases removed from V and 4 bases from J, the gap between germline ends came to 13 bases. CDR3 size: 14 residues. Looked up from germline, CDR1 is SNHLY and CDR2 is FYNNEI. In nucleotides, the CDR3 is TGTGCCAGCAGTGTCTCCCAGGGGAGCTATGGCTACACCTTC. As protein: CASSVSQGSYGYTF.

V and J are TRBV27 and TRBJ1-2; D gene unclear. Looked up from germline, CDR1 is MNHEY and CDR2 is SMNVEV (reference sequence). V dropped 4 bases and J dropped 8 bases, with 17 bases sitting between them. The CDR3 has 14 amino acids. CDR3 in amino acids: CASSSFAGTWGYTF. Written as DNA, the CDR3 is TGTGCCAGCAGTTCATTTGCAGGCACTTGGGGCTACACCTTC.

The chain uses TRBV19 and TRBJ2-5; 7 bases line up with TRBD1. The junction had 3 bases not matched to a gene; V was cut back by 4 bases and J by 4 bases. This CDR3 is built from 13 residues. Germline loops: CDR1 LNHDA, CDR2 SQIVND (reference sequence). CDR3 nucleotides: TGTGCCAGTAGTAGAACAGGGGCAGAGACCCAGTACTTC. The encoded protein is CASSRTGAETQYF.

The chain couples TRBV7-3 to TRBJ1-6; 7 bases match TRBD1. Germline CDR1 SGHTA, CDR2 FQGTGA. The CDR3 contains 14 residues. The junction had 7 bases not matched to a gene; V was cut back by 6 bases and J by 8 bases. This chain's CDR3 is CASRLDRDDSPLHF. DNA of the CDR3: TGTGCCAGCAGGCTAGACAGGGATGATTCACCCCTCCACTTT.

This chain uses TRBV7-9 with TRBJ1-1; 9 positions match TRBD1. Germline trimming cut 7 bases from V and 6 bases from J; bases unmatched to any gene: 9. Germline loops: CDR1 SEHNR, CDR2 FQNEAQ (reference sequence). The CDR3 consists of 14 residues. The CDR3 DNA follows: TGTGCCAGCACCCGCCCGGGACAGGGACCTGAAGCTTTCTTT. Its protein is CASTRPGQGPEAFF.

V usage is TRBV3-1 (or the pseudogene TRBV3-2) and J usage is TRBJ2-7; TRBD1 matches at 10 bases. Per the germline V gene, CDR1 is LGHDT and CDR2 is YNNKEL (reference sequence). Trimming cost V 4 bases and J 3 bases; bases outside gene matches: 3. This CDR3 contains 14 residues. In DNA form, the CDR3 reads TGTGCCAGCAGCCCCCGGGACAGGGGCTACGAGCAGTACTTC. This sequence encodes CASSPRDRGYEQYF.

V and J are TRBV29-1 and TRBJ1-2; 7 bases are a match to TRBD1. The CDR3 totals 13 residues. J gave up 0 bases and V 4 bases, and 2 bases lay outside the gene matches. Germline V gene lookup returns CDR1 SQVTM and CDR2 ANQGSEA. The CDR3 region has the DNA TGCAGCGTTGGGACAGGTCCTAACTATGGCTACACCTTC. It encodes CSVGTGPNYGYTF.

V usage is TRBV19 and J usage is TRBJ1-3, with 12 bases aligning to TRBD1. Germline V lookup: CDR1 LNHDA, CDR2 SQIVND (reference sequence). V lost 6 bases to trimming and J lost 5 bases; unmatched junction nucleotides: 8. The CDR3 is 16 residues long. The CDR3 DNA is TGTGCCAGTAGCCCAATCCGGGACAGGGGGCGAAACACCATATATTTT. It specifies CASSPIRDRGRNTIYF.

This chain links TRBV27 with TRBJ2-7, with 10 bases that match TRBD1. V shed 5 bases, J shed 3 bases, and the junction held 7 bases outside the gene matches. Germline V gene data show CDR1 as MNHEY and CDR2 as SMNVEV (reference sequence). This CDR3 contains 15 residues. The DNA for the CDR3 is TGTGCCAGCAGTCAATGGGGGACAGGGGTCTACGAGCAGTACTTC. Translation gives CASSQWGTGVYEQYF.

The CDR3, as DNA: TGCGCCAGCAGCCAGGTTAGCGGGGTCATATCGAACACCGGGGAGCTGTTTTTT. Translating it yields CASSQVSGVISNTGELFF. The chain couples TRBV4-1 to TRBJ2-2, with 8 bases matching TRBD2. Germline CDR1 MGHRA, CDR2 YSYEKL. The J segment lost 0 bases and the V segment lost 3 bases, leaving 9 bases of the junction unmatched. This CDR3 is 18 amino acids long.